This TCR beta chain was retrieved from a study of response to subunit inactivated influenza vaccine. Study-wide results and caveats: New T cells are recruited in small numbers by each seasonal influenza vaccination, according to the authors' suggestion.

A few counts support this clonotype. The antigen is undetermined. Trimming removed 1 base from V and 0 bases from J, with 25 bases in between. The CDR3 totals 20 residues. Germline V lookup: CDR1 LGHNT, CDR2 FRNRAP. TCRdb re-called the RT-PCR reads through MiXCR, storing one row per CDR3 protein. The repertoire consists of 700,000 to 900,000 distinct CDR3 sequences, with roughly 20% occurring once and the leading ten covering roughly a tenth. The clonotype originates from a man in his fifties who received an inactivated influenza vaccine. The chain employs TRBV12-5 and TRBJ2-7; perhaps TRBD1 as D (6 bases). Material: PBMCs from blood, obtained more than 4 days after vaccination. DNA for the CDR3: TGTGCTAGTGGTTTGGACTTCAGGGGCCGACCACCCTTGAGCTCCTACGAGCAGTACTTC. Its protein is CASGLDFRGRPPLSSYEQYF.